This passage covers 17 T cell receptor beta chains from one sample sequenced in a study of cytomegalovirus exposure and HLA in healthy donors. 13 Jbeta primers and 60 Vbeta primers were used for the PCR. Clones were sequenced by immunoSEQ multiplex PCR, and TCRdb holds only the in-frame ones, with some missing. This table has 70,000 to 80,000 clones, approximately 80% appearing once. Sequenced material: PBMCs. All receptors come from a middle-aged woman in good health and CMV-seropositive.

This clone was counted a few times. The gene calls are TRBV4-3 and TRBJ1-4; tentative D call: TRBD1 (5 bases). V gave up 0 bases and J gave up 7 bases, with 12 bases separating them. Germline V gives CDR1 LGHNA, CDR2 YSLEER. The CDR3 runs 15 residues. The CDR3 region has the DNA TGCGCCAGCAGCCAAGATCAGGGCCAGGGTGAAAAACTGTTTTTT. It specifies CASSQDQGQGEKLFF.

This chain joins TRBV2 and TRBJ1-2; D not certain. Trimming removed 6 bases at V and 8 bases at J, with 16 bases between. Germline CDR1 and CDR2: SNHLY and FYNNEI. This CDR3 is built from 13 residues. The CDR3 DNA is TGTGCCAGCAGACCGGAGGTTTCGAAGGGCTACACCTTC. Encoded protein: CASRPEVSKGYTF.

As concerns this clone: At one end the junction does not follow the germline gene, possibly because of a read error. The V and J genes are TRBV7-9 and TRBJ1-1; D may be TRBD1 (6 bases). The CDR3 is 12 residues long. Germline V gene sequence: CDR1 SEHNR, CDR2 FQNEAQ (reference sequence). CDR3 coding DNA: TGTTCCAGCAGCTTACTCAGGGGAGTAGCTTTCTTT. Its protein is CSSSLLRGVAFF.

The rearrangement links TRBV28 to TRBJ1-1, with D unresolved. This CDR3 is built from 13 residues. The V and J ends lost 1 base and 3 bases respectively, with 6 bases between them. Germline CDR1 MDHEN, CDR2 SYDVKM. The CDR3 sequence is CASSLSGDTEAFF. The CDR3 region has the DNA TGTGCCAGCAGTTTATCCGGGGACACTGAAGCTTTCTTT. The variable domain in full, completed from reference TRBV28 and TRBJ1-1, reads DVKVTQSSRYLVKRTGEKVFLECVQDMDHENMFWYRQDPGLGLRLIYFSYDVKMKEKGDIPEGYSVSREKKERFSLILESASTNQTSMYLCASSLSGDTEAFFGQGTRLTVV.

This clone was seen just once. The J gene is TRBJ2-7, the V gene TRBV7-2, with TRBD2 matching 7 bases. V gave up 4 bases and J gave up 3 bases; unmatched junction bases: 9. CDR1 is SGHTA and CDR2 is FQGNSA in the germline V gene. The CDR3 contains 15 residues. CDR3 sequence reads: CASSSGASGVYEQYF. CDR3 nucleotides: TGTGCCAGCAGCTCCGGGGCTAGCGGCGTCTACGAGCAGTACTTC.

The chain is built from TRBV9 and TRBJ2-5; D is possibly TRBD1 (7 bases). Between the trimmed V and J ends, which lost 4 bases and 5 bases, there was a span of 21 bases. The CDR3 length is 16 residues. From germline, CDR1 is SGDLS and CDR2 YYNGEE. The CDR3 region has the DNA TGTGCCAGCAGCCCAGGGGGGACTGCCGGCGGGGAGACCCAGTACTTC. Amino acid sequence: CASSPGGTAGGETQYF.

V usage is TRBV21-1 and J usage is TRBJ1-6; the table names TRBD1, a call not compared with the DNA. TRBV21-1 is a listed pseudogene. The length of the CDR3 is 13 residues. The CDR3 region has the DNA TGTGCCAGCAGGGCAGGGTGGGATTCACCCCTCCACTTT. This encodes CASRAGWDSPLHF.

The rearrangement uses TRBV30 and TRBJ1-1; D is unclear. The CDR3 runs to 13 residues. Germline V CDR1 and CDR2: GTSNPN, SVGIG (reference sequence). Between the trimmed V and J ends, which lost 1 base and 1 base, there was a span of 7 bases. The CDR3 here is CAWSASPNTEAFF. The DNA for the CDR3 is TGTGCCTGGAGTGCGTCTCCGAACACTGAAGCTTTCTTT.

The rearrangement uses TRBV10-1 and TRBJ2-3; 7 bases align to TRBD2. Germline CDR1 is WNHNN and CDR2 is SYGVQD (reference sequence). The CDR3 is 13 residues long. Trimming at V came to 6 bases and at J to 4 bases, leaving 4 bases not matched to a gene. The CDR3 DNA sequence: TGCGCCAGCAGGGGGGGGTCCCCAGATACGCAGTATTTT. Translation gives CASRGGSPDTQYF.

The DNA of the CDR3 is TGTGCCAGTAGCGGACAGGGGCCACGACCCCAGCATTTT. Translating it yields CASSGQGPRPQHF. The rearrangement uses TRBV19 and TRBJ1-5; 9 bases agree with TRBD1. The CDR3 runs 13 residues. V lost 6 bases to trimming and J lost 10 bases; unmatched junction nucleotides: 7. The germline V gene has CDR1 LNHDA and CDR2 SQIVND (reference sequence).

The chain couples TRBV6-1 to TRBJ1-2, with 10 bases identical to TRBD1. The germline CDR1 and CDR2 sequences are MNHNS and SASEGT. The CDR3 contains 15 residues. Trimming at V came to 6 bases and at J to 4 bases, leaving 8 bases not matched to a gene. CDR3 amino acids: CASRPDRGLTYGYTF. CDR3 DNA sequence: TGTGCCAGCAGACCAGACAGGGGGCTAACCTATGGCTACACCTTC.

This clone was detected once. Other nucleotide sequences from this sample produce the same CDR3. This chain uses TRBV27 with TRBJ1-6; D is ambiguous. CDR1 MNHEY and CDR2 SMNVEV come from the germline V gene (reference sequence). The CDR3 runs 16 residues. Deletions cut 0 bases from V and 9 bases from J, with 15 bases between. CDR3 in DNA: TGTGCCAGCAGTTTATCCTACGGGAGCCCTACTTCACCCCTCCACTTT. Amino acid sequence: CASSLSYGSPTSPLHF.

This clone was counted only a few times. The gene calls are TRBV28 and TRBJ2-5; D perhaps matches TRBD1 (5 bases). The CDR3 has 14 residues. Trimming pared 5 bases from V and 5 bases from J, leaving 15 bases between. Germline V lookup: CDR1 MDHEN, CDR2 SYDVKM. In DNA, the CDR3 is TGTGCCAGCAGTCCTCGAGTCCCAGGGGAGACCCAGTACTTC. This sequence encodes CASSPRVPGETQYF.

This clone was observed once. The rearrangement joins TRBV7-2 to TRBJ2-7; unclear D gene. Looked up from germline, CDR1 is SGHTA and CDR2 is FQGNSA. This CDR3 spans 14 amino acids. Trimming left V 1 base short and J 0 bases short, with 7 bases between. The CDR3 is CASSLVTSSYEQYF. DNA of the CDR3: TGTGCCAGCAGCTTAGTTACCAGCTCCTACGAGCAGTACTTC. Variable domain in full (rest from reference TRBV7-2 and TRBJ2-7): GAGVSQSPSNKVTEKGKDVELRCDPISGHTALYWYRQSLGQGLEFLIYFQGNSAPDKSGLPSDRFSAERTGGSVSTLTIQRTQQEDSAVYLCASSLVTSSYEQYFGPGTRLTVT.

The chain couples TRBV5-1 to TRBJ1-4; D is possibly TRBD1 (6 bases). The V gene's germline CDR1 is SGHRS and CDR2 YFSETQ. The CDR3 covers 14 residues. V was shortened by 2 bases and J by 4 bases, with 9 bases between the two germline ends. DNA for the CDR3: TGCGCCAGCAGCTTACAGGGACATAATGAAAAACTGTTTTTT. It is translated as CASSLQGHNEKLFF.

DNA for the CDR3: TGTGCCTGGAGTGAGGGGACAGGCCTCGAGCAGTACTTC. As protein: CAWSEGTGLEQYF. The chain carries TRBV30 and TRBJ2-7, with TRBD1 identical over 8 bases. Trimming removed 1 base from V and 6 bases from J; junction bases left unmatched: 5. Germline CDR1 GTSNPN, CDR2 SVGIG (reference sequence). This CDR3 comprises 13 residues.

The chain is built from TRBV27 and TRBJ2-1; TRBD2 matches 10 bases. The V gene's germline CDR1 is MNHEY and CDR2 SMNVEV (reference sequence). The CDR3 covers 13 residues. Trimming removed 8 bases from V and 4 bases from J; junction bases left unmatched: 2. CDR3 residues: CASASGGYNEQFF. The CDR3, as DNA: TGTGCCAGCGCTAGCGGGGGATACAATGAGCAGTTCTTC.